The clone carrying this T cell receptor (beta chain) was seen repeatedly, ten times or more. This record belongs to a study of regulatory T cells in long-lasting Graves disease. Building of the TCR beta libraries involved iRepertoire HTBI primers and Arm-PCR of CDR3 regions. As originally analysed: Identification of gene segments yielded approximately 62 TRBV and 14 TRBJ across samples. TCRdb called the multiplex PCR reads again in MiXCR, with one record for every CDR3 protein. Here the V and J calls rest on TCRdb's processing, not on the authors' analysis. The sample shows a few hundred thousand distinct CDR3 sequences, 16% of them seen only once. The CDR3 is 14 residues long. Germline lookup yields CDR1 KGHSH and CDR2 LQKENI. V lost 4 bases, J lost 5 bases, and 15 bases lay in between. Time point described: newly diagnosed GD, antithyroid drugs for less than 3 months. TCR sequences were obtained from RNA taken from PBMCs. In Xi'an, China, an endocrinology department was the source of patients.

These data were also reused for a study on T cells in Graves' hyperthyroidism and ophthalmopathy.

This TCR came from a man aged 40-55 years with Graves disease. V gene TRBV18 combines with J gene TRBJ2-7; D perhaps matches TRBD1 (6 bases). The specimen was peripheral blood mononuclear cells (PBMCs), collected at new diagnosis, from a patient treated with antithyroid drugs. The CDR3 region is CASSLMHRDHEQYF. In nucleotides, the CDR3 is TGTGCCAGCTCACTGATGCACAGGGACCACGAGCAGTACTTC.